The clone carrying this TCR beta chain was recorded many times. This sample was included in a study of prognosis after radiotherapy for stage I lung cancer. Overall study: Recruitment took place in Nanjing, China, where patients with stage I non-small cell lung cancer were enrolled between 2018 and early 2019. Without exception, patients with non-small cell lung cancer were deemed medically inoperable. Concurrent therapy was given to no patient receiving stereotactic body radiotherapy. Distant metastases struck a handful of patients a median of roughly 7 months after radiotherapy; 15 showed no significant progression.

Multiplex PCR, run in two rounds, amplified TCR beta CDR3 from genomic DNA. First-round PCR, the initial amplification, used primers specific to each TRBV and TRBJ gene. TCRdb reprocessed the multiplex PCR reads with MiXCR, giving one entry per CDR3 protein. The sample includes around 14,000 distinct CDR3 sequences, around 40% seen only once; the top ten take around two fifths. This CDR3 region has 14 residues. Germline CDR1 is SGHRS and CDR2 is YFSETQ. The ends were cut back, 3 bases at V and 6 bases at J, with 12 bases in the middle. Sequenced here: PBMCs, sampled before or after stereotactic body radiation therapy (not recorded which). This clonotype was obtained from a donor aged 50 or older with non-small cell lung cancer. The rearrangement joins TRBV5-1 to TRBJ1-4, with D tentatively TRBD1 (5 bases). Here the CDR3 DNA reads TGCGCCAGCAGCTCCGGCAGGGCGGATGAAAAACTGTTTTTT. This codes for CASSSGRADEKLFF.